The T cell receptor (beta chain) under discussion was sequenced for a study of OX40 agonist ivuxolimab in advanced cancers. Whole-study context: A mean age of approximately 64 years, range about 20 to 79, was recorded, and roughly 80% were male.

A word on this clone: Its cognate antigen is unknown.

Assay: immunoSEQ multiplex PCR; the TCRdb copy retains only in-frame clones and omits some. The repertoire has approximately 82,000 clones, approximately 89% of them found once; the top ten carry 2% to 2.5%. Whole-study results and caveats: Also present in some nonresponders was a low level of normalized T-cell clonal expansion. By week 6 at 0.1 to 3.0 mg/kg, blood CD4+ and CD8+ T cells had expanded clonally.

The CDR3 runs 14 residues. Germline CDR1 is MNHNS and CDR2 is SASEGT. V lost 7 bases and J 3 bases, leaving 15 bases between the germline ends. This clonotype was obtained from an adult with an advanced solid tumor such as melanoma, head and neck, liver or kidney cancer. The chain couples TRBV6-1 to TRBJ1-1, with a tentative D call TRBD1 (5 bases). This sample comprised CD4+ or CD8+ T cells sorted from blood, obtained in a trial of the OX40 agonist ivuxolimab. CDR3 nucleotide sequence: TGTGCCAGCAACTTAAGGGAGGGGTACACTGAAGCTTTCTTT. Translated, it gives CASNLREGYTEAFF.